The 25 T cell receptor beta chains presented below share a single source sample, sequenced in a study of cytotoxic CD8 clonotypes in ibrutinib-treated CLL. Sequencing was performed with immunoSEQ multiplex PCR; in TCRdb, only in-frame clones are kept and a portion is missing. The data hold about 330,000 clones, with around 66% observed a single time. The material sequenced was PBMCs, taken after 36 months of ibrutinib treatment. The receptors originated from a human donor with chronic lymphocytic leukemia.

The sample holds a few counts of this clone. The CDR3 protein is CASSQDRKGEQYF. CDR3 DNA: TGTGCCAGCAGCCAAGATCGGAAAGGCGAGCAGTACTTC. The rearrangement joins TRBV4-2 to TRBJ2-7; no clear D gene. V was cut by 0 bases and J by 6 bases, with 9 bases left in between. Germline CDR1 LGHNA, CDR2 YNFKEQ. The CDR3 loop spans 13 amino acids.

This sequence joins TRBV25-1 and TRBJ1-4; no clear D. With 4 bases removed from V and 10 bases from J, the gap between germline ends came to 7 bases. CDR1 MGHDK and CDR2 SYGVNS come from the germline V gene. CDR3 size: 11 residues. The CDR3 DNA reads as TGTGCCAGCAGTGGGTTGGGAAAACTGTTTTTT. As protein: CASSGLGKLFF.

This chain uses TRBV2 with TRBJ2-4, with 9 bases aligning to TRBD2. Trimming took 4 bases from V and 6 from J; bases not matched to a gene: 10. CDR3 length: 16 amino acids. CDR1 is SNHLY, CDR2 FYNNEI, per germline. This CDR3 reads CASSGPRLAASNIQYF. The CDR3 nucleotides are TGTGCCAGCAGTGGGCCACGACTAGCGGCCTCAAACATTCAGTACTTC.

This clone was detected once. This chain connects TRBV6-1 to TRBJ2-3; D tentatively reads TRBD1 or TRBD2 (6 bases each). With 1 base removed from V and 10 bases from J, the gap between germline ends came to 9 bases. The length of the CDR3 is 12 residues. From germline, CDR1 is MNHNS and CDR2 SASEGT. The DNA for the CDR3 is TGTGCCAGCAGTGAAGTGGGGGGCGCGCAGTATTTT. Its protein product is CASSEVGGAQYF.

CDR3 sequence: CAQHYRGPVDTGELFF. The CDR3 DNA sequence: TGTGCCCAACACTACAGGGGACCGGTCGACACCGGGGAGCTGTTTTTT. The chain links TRBV27 to TRBJ2-2; 7 bases match TRBD1. Germline V gene data show CDR1 as MNHEY and CDR2 as SMNVEV (reference sequence). This CDR3 contains 16 residues. Germline trimming cut 11 bases from V and 3 bases from J; bases unmatched to any gene: 15.

The chain has TRBV2 and TRBJ2-1; TRBD2 aligns across 7 bases. The V and J ends lost 6 bases and 2 bases, in that order; junction bases with no gene match: 7. This CDR3 has 15 amino acids. The V gene's germline CDR1 is SNHLY and CDR2 FYNNEI. The CDR3 loop is CASRERELAYNEQFF. Written as DNA, the CDR3 is TGTGCCAGCAGGGAGCGGGAATTGGCCTACAATGAGCAGTTCTTC.

The DNA of the CDR3 is TGTGCCAGCTCACGCTCAGATGGCTACACCTTC. This codes for CASSRSDGYTF. The V gene is TRBV18, the J gene TRBJ1-2; D ambiguous. Trimming left V 4 bases short and J 6 bases short, with 6 bases between. CDR1 is KGHSH and CDR2 is LQKENI in the germline V gene. The CDR3 covers 11 residues.

This sequence joins TRBV6-5 and TRBJ2-5; 8 bases fit TRBD2. CDR1 and CDR2 (germline): MNHEY, SVGAGI. The length of the CDR3 is 13 residues. V lost 8 bases, J lost 3 bases, and 5 bases stayed unmatched. The CDR3 nucleotides are TGTGCCAGCCACAACGGGAGGGAAGAGACCCAGTACTTC. This codes for CASHNGREETQYF.

This clone was recorded only once. CDR3 loop: CASSGGRDNTYEQYF. In DNA form, the CDR3 reads TGTGCCAGCAGTGGGGGAAGGGATAATACCTACGAGCAGTACTTC. This chain uses TRBV6-1 with TRBJ2-7; D gene ambiguous. Germline CDR1 is MNHNS and CDR2 is SASEGT. This CDR3 has 15 residues. Trimming cost V 4 bases and J 2 bases, with 15 bases left between them.

The chain employs TRBV6-6 and TRBJ1-2; D not certain. Trimming cost V 5 bases and J 8 bases, with 9 bases left between them. CDR3 length: 11 amino acids. Germline CDR1 is MNHNY and CDR2 is SVGAGI (reference sequence). CDR3 DNA sequence: TGTGCCAGCAGTAGCCCCCGGGGCTACACCTTC. Its translation: CASSSPRGYTF.

The CDR3 is CASRYGTPTYEQYF. DNA for the CDR3: TGCGCCAGCAGGTACGGGACACCTACCTACGAGCAGTACTTC. The chain couples TRBV10-2 to TRBJ2-7; D might be TRBD1 (6 bases). Trimming pared 6 bases from V and 2 bases from J, leaving 14 bases between. CDR1 is WSHSY, CDR2 SAAADI, per germline. This CDR3 contains 14 residues.

This clone was counted only a few times. V gene TRBV19 combines with J gene TRBJ2-7; D not resolved. This CDR3 is built from 12 residues. The germline gives CDR1 LNHDA, CDR2 SQIVND (reference sequence). Trimming removed 3 bases from V and 5 bases from J, with 8 bases in between. CDR3 protein: CASSIGRNEQYF. Written as DNA, the CDR3 is TGTGCCAGTAGTATCGGTAGGAACGAGCAGTACTTC.

J is TRBJ2-7 and V is TRBV2; the match to TRBD2 covers 14 bases. Trimming cost V 2 bases and J 2 bases; bases outside gene matches: 5. Germline values: CDR1 SNHLY, CDR2 FYNNEI. There are 17 residues in the CDR3. The CDR3 sequence is CASSELGLAGGTYEQYF. The CDR3 DNA follows: TGTGCCAGCAGTGAACTTGGACTAGCGGGAGGAACCTACGAGCAGTACTTC.

In its sample, this clone was seen a few times. The chain recombines TRBV15 with TRBJ2-3, with TRBD1 identical over 12 bases. This CDR3 region has 18 residues. The germline CDR1 and CDR2 sequences are LNHNV and YYDKDF (reference sequence). With 2 bases clipped from V and 3 bases from J, the junction kept 9 bases outside the gene matches. CDR3 sequence: CATSRRPGQGARTDTQYF. Here the CDR3 DNA reads TGTGCCACCAGCAGAAGACCGGGACAGGGGGCGAGGACAGATACGCAGTATTTT.

V gene TRBV6-5 combines with J gene TRBJ1-6; D might be TRBD1 (5 bases). This CDR3 has 16 amino acids. Trimming cost V 0 bases and J 7 bases, with 13 bases left between them. Germline CDR1 reads MNHEY; CDR2 reads SVGAGI. The CDR3: CASSYSGLTANSPLHF. In DNA, the CDR3 is TGTGCCAGCAGTTACTCCGGTTTGACAGCGAATTCACCCCTCCACTTT.

This chain links TRBV29-1 with TRBJ2-3; D not certain. Germline values: CDR1 SQVTM, CDR2 ANQGSEA. CDR3 length: 13 residues. V lost 3 bases and J 4 bases, leaving 11 bases between the germline ends. CDR3 amino acids: CSVEGGTADTQYF. The CDR3 nucleotides are TGCAGCGTTGAGGGTGGAACTGCAGATACGCAGTATTTT.

The J gene is TRBJ1-6, the V gene TRBV5-6; no firm D call. Germline V gene data show CDR1 as SGHDT and CDR2 as YYEEEE. The V gene lost 4 bases and the J gene lost 0 bases, with 8 bases spanning the gap. This CDR3 region has 15 residues. The CDR3 nucleotides are TGTGCCAGCAGCCTAGGGAGCTCCTATAATTCACCCCTCCACTTT. Residues: CASSLGSSYNSPLHF.

Here the CDR3 reads CASSVSEYTDTQYF. Written as DNA, the CDR3 is TGTGCCAGCAGTGTTAGCGAGTACACAGATACGCAGTATTTT. The chain is built from TRBV6-4 and TRBJ2-3; TRBD2 might be the D (5 bases). Deletions cut 4 bases from V and 2 bases from J, with 10 bases between. This CDR3 contains 14 residues. The germline CDR1 and CDR2 sequences are MRHNA and SNTAGT.

The V and J genes are TRBV18 and TRBJ1-1; tentatively, D is TRBD1 (6 bases). V lost 4 bases, J lost 3 bases, and 12 bases lay in between. In germline, CDR1 is KGHSH, CDR2 LQKENI. The CDR3 is 14 amino acids. CDR3 in DNA: TGTGCCAGCTCACTCAAGGGGGGGGACACTGAAGCTTTCTTT. Its translation is CASSLKGGDTEAFF.

The chain recombines TRBV27 with TRBJ1-2, with 9 bases fitting TRBD1. CDR3 length equals 15 residues. V lost 0 bases and J lost 3; bases outside the gene matches: 2. Germline V lookup: CDR1 MNHEY, CDR2 SMNVEV (reference sequence). The CDR3 is CASSLSQGAYYGYTF. The DNA of the CDR3 is TGTGCCAGCAGTTTATCACAGGGGGCGTACTATGGCTACACCTTC.

The chain is built from TRBV5-1 and TRBJ2-1, with D uncertain. The CDR3 has 16 residues. V dropped 5 bases and J dropped 4 bases, with 19 bases sitting between them. Germline V gives CDR1 SGHRS, CDR2 YFSETQ. CDR3 region: CASSKSIGLRYNEQFF. CDR3 nucleotide sequence: TGCGCCAGCAGTAAGTCGATCGGTCTCAGATACAATGAGCAGTTCTTC.

The chain joins TRBV11-2 to TRBJ2-1; no reliable D call. The V end lost 6 bases, the J end lost 9 bases, and 9 bases lay between the germline ends. Germline V gives CDR1 SGHAT, CDR2 FQNNGV. This CDR3 has 11 residues. As DNA, the CDR3 is TGTGCCAGCAGTTCCCTTGGTGAGCAGTTCTTC. The encoded protein is CASSSLGEQFF.

This rearrangement joins TRBV21-1 to TRBJ1-5; the table's D call TRBD1 went unverified against the DNA. TRBV21-1 has pseudogene status. CDR3 length: 12 residues. The CDR3: CASMSRGQPQHF. CDR3 nucleotide sequence: TGTGCCAGCATGAGCAGGGGGCAGCCCCAGCATTTT.

This clone was seen only a few times. The chain recombines TRBV5-6 with TRBJ1-3, with TRBD1 matching over 9 bases. V lost 3 bases and J lost 6; bases outside the gene matches: 7. The germline V gene has CDR1 SGHDT and CDR2 YYEEEE. This CDR3 comprises 15 residues. The chain's CDR3 is CASSSRGQGENTIYF. DNA of the CDR3: TGTGCCAGCAGCTCCCGGGGACAGGGAGAAAACACCATATATTTT. The whole variable domain, remainder taken from reference TRBV5-6 and TRBJ1-3, is DAGVTQSPTHLIKTRGQQVTLRCSPKSGHDTVSWYQQALGQGPQFIFQYYEEEERQRGNFPDRFSGHQFPNYSSELNVNALLLGDSALYLCASSSRGQGENTIYFGEGSWLTVV.

This rearrangement joins TRBV6-1 to TRBJ2-3; D unresolved. This CDR3 is 17 amino acids long. Germline assignment: CDR1 MNHNS and CDR2 SASEGT. Trimming removed 1 base from V and 6 bases from J, with 20 bases in between. The CDR3 here is CASSEGNGYSEGDTQYF. The CDR3 nucleotides read TGTGCCAGCAGTGAAGGTAACGGCTATTCGGAAGGGGATACGCAGTATTTT.